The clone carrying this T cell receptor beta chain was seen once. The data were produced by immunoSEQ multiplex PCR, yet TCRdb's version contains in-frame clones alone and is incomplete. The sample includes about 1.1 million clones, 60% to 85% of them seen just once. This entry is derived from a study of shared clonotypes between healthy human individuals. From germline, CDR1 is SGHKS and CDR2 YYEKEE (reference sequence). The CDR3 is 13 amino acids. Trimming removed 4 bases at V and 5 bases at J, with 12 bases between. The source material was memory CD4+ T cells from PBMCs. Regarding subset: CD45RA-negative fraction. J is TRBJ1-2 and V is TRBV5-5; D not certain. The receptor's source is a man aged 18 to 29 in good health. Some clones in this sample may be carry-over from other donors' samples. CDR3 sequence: CASSQTRVYGYTF. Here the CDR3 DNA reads TGTGCCAGCAGCCAAACAAGGGTGTATGGCTACACCTTC.